This record covers a single T cell receptor beta chain. The antigen remains undetermined. The naive CD8 subset, CD45RO-negative cells positively selected for CCR7, excluded terminally differentiated effector memory CD45RA+ cells. The study drew all its donors from Caucasian adults living in Nashville, Tennessee. These data are taken from a study of shared clonotypes between healthy human individuals. The repertoire was sequenced with immunoSEQ multiplex PCR; TCRdb's copy has only in-frame clones and lacks some. Among about 2.1 million clones listed, 85% to 95% were seen once. The CDR3 is 19 residues long. Germline V gene data show CDR1 as SGHRS and CDR2 as YFSETQ. V was pared by 4 bases and J by 0 bases, with 23 bases between. Overall study findings and caveats: Clonotypes shared by all four donors outscored non-shared clonotypes in generation probability. In general, naive subsets displayed greater estimated richness than memory subsets did.

This clonotype was obtained from a young man in good health. Some clones in this sample may be carry-over from other donors' samples. The sequenced material came from naive CD8+ T cells from PBMCs. This chain joins TRBV5-1 and TRBJ1-5; a weak D match, TRBD1 (5 bases). This CDR3 is CASSPLPGTEKYSNQPQHF. The CDR3 bases are TGCGCCAGCAGCCCACTTCCCGGGACTGAAAAGTATAGCAATCAGCCCCAGCATTTT.